These 21 T cell receptor beta chains were sequenced from one sample in a study of identical twins. TCRdb redid the calling of the 5' RACE reads with MiXCR, one entry per CDR3 protein. This table holds roughly 690,000 distinct CDR3 sequences, around 6% found once. Material: naive T cells sorted from blood. These receptors were collected from a man aged 18 to 30 in good health.

This clonotype has a handful of counts. This chain uses TRBV3-1 with TRBJ1-4; D is perhaps TRBD1 (5 bases). CDR1 and CDR2 from the germline V gene are LGHDT and YNNKEL (reference sequence). Trimming took off 4 bases at V and 6 bases at J, with 15 bases between the two ends. The CDR3 totals 15 residues. CDR3 loop: CASSPRGPKDEKLFF. The CDR3 region has the DNA TGTGCCAGCAGCCCCCGGGGCCCCAAGGATGAAAAACTGTTTTTT.

This clonotype came up a few times. The chain couples TRBV29-1 to TRBJ1-1; D is ambiguous. CDR1 and CDR2 from the germline V gene are SQVTM and ANQGSEA. This CDR3 has 13 amino acids. The V end was cut by 3 bases, the J end by 3 bases, with 11 bases between. CDR3 loop: CSVEWQEDTEAFF. Written as DNA, the CDR3 is TGCAGCGTTGAGTGGCAGGAGGACACTGAAGCTTTCTTT.

Many counts were recorded for this clonotype. The genes are TRBV2 and TRBJ2-5, with 7 positions matching TRBD2. Unmatched junction bases numbered 6, after V lost 3 bases and J lost 2 bases. Germline CDR1 is SNHLY and CDR2 is FYNNEI. The CDR3 consists of 15 residues. CDR3 residues: CASSDRTRGQETQYF. The CDR3 nucleotides read TGTGCCAGCAGTGATCGGACTAGAGGTCAAGAGACCCAGTACTTC.

This clonotype has ten or more counts. The chain recombines TRBV5-1 with TRBJ2-1, with TRBD1 matching 8 bases. The trim removed 4 bases at V and 13 bases at J, leaving 10 bases unmatched. Germline lookup yields CDR1 SGHRS and CDR2 YFSETQ. The CDR3 is 13 amino acids. The CDR3 loop reads CASSPPIQGEQFF. The CDR3 nucleotides are TGCGCCAGCAGCCCTCCGATACAGGGGGAACAGTTCTTC.

Comment on this clonotype: A much more abundant neighbour one base away suggests this may be a read error. This rearrangement joins TRBV28 to TRBJ1-1, with 8 bases that match TRBD1. The CDR3 is 13 amino acids. The V and J ends lost 8 bases and 8 bases, in that order; junction bases with no gene match: 10. The germline V gene has CDR1 MDHEN and CDR2 SYDVKM. The CDR3 reads CASGSGQAAEAFF. CDR3 in DNA: TGTGCCAGCGGTTCGGGACAGGCGGCGGAAGCTTTCTTT.

This clonotype was seen a few times. The chain uses TRBV29-1 and TRBJ2-7; TRBD2 matches at 11 bases. Germline V gene lookup returns CDR1 SQVTM and CDR2 ANQGSEA. With 6 bases clipped from V and 10 bases from J, the junction kept 11 bases outside the gene matches. The CDR3 extends over 13 amino acids. The CDR3 region has the DNA TGCAGCGTGGAGCTTTCGACTAGCGGGGATCAGTACGTC. This gives the protein CSVELSTSGDQYV.

This clonotype appeared many times. The chain uses TRBV6-2 or TRBV6-3 and TRBJ2-1, with 7 bases lining up with TRBD2. The CDR3 totals 14 residues. Germline-derived CDR1 and CDR2 are MNHEY and SVGEGT. V lost 6 bases and J lost 4; bases outside the gene matches: 6. The CDR3 sequence: CASSPSGKYNEQFF. The DNA of the CDR3 is TGTGCCAGCAGCCCGAGCGGGAAGTACAATGAGCAGTTCTTC.

This clonotype appeared a few times. The rearrangement joins TRBV28 to TRBJ2-7; D is unclear. The CDR3 runs to 11 residues. V was clipped by 3 bases and J by 7 bases, with 7 bases between them. Germline V gene data show CDR1 as MDHEN and CDR2 as SYDVKM. CDR3 coding DNA: TGTGCCAGCAGTTTTCCTGGGGAGCAGTACTTC. This sequence encodes CASSFPGEQYF.

This chain links TRBV20-1 with TRBJ1-2; D is ambiguous. The germline CDR1 and CDR2 sequences are DFQATT and SNEGSKA (reference sequence). This CDR3 region has 14 residues. Trimming cost V 3 bases and J 1 base, with 12 bases left between them. The chain's CDR3 is CSARPEGFNYGYTF. The CDR3 DNA reads as TGCAGTGCTAGGCCTGAGGGTTTTAACTATGGCTACACCTTC.

In its sample, this clonotype was seen a few times. V is TRBV5-1 and J is TRBJ1-1; D is perhaps TRBD1 (5 bases). The CDR3 spans 16 residues. Looked up from germline, CDR1 is SGHRS and CDR2 is YFSETQ. V was cut by 3 bases and J by 4 bases, with 19 bases left in between. The CDR3 loop reads CASSSEVVGGGTEAFF. CDR3 coding DNA: TGCGCCAGCAGCTCCGAGGTGGTGGGGGGGGGCACTGAAGCTTTCTTT.

At least ten counts were recorded for this clonotype. The chain links TRBV6-2 or TRBV6-3 to TRBJ2-7; tentative D call: TRBD1 (6 bases). The CDR3 is 12 amino acids. Germline assignment: CDR1 MNHEY and CDR2 SVGEGT. V dropped 5 bases and J dropped 2 bases, with 7 bases sitting between them. The CDR3 loop is CASSGDTYEQYV. The CDR3 nucleotides read TGTGCCAGCAGTGGGGACACCTACGAGCAGTACGTC.

The chain carries TRBV4-3 and TRBJ2-1; TRBD2 matches at 12 bases. Germline V gene sequence: CDR1 LGHNA, CDR2 YSLEER. Germline trimming cut 1 base from V and 10 bases from J; bases unmatched to any gene: 5. CDR3 size: 15 residues. The CDR3 coding sequence is TGCGCCAGCAGCCAAGGACTAGCGGGAGCTAAAGAGCAGTTCTTC. As protein: CASSQGLAGAKEQFF.

This clonotype has ten or more counts. The genes are TRBV5-1 and TRBJ1-5, with D uncertain. Germline V lookup: CDR1 SGHRS, CDR2 YFSETQ. Between the trimmed V and J ends, which lost 0 bases and 6 bases, there was a span of 7 bases. This CDR3 has 13 amino acids. Here the CDR3 DNA reads TGCGCCAGCAGCTTGGCCGTAGGTCAGCCCCAGCATTTT. Protein: CASSLAVGQPQHF.

This clonotype occurred many times. The chain carries TRBV5-1 and TRBJ1-1; D is undetermined. Trimming stripped 2 bases from V and 4 bases from J, with 12 bases between. Per the germline V gene, CDR1 is SGHRS and CDR2 is YFSETQ. The CDR3 has 14 amino acids. The CDR3 bases are TGCGCCAGCAGCTTACAAGGGTGGTCCACTGAAGCTTTCTTT. Protein: CASSLQGWSTEAFF.

This clonotype was seen only a few times. This chain links TRBV12-3 or TRBV12-4 with TRBJ1-1; weak D call: TRBD1 (5 bases). The CDR3 runs 15 residues. Trimming took off 3 bases at V and 6 bases at J, with 17 bases between the two ends. CDR3 residues: CASSLRVRGLAEAFF. The CDR3 DNA is TGTGCCAGCAGTTTGAGGGTCCGGGGGTTGGCTGAAGCTTTCTTT.

This chain connects TRBV20-1 to TRBJ2-5; D remains ambiguous. Deletions cut 3 bases from V and 4 bases from J, with 15 bases between. The V gene's germline CDR1 is DFQATT and CDR2 SNEGSKA (reference sequence). The CDR3 sequence is 14 residues long. As DNA, the CDR3 is TGCAGTGCTAGGATTGGTAGTACCCGAGAGACCCAGTACTTC. Translation: CSARIGSTRETQYF.

V is TRBV20-1 and J is TRBJ2-5, with D perhaps matching TRBD1 (6 bases). Trimming took 3 bases from V and 2 from J, leaving 16 bases between them. CDR3 length equals 15 residues. Germline V gene lookup returns CDR1 DFQATT and CDR2 SNEGSKA (reference sequence). CDR3 protein: CSASYSRGIQETQYF. The CDR3 region has the DNA TGCAGTGCTAGTTACTCGAGGGGGATTCAAGAGACCCAGTACTTC.

This rearrangement joins TRBV15 to TRBJ1-2, with D hard to call. The CDR3 runs 16 residues. Per the germline V gene, CDR1 is LNHNV and CDR2 is YYDKDF (reference sequence). Trimming stripped 0 bases from V and 8 bases from J, with 19 bases between. Here the CDR3 reads CATSRDSPSRQEGYTF. For the CDR3, the DNA is TGTGCCACCAGCAGAGATTCCCCGTCGCGACAAGAGGGCTACACCTTC.

Concerning this clonotype: A junction end diverges from the germline sequence, so it may reflect a read error. The chain carries TRBV18 and TRBJ2-1; TRBD1 matches 9 bases. Germline CDR1 KGHSH, CDR2 LQKENI. This CDR3 is built from 14 residues. CDR3 in amino acids: CANSPLTGGNEQFF. CDR3 coding DNA: TGTGCCAACTCACCTTTGACAGGGGGGAATGAGCAGTTCTTC.

J is TRBJ1-1 and V is TRBV2; tentative D call: TRBD1 (6 bases). Trimming shortened V by 2 bases and J by 7 bases, and 17 bases separated the two germline ends. Germline loops: CDR1 SNHLY, CDR2 FYNNEI. The CDR3 totals 15 residues. CDR3: CASSERGLRSGEAFF. Here the CDR3 DNA reads TGTGCCAGCAGTGAACGGGGGCTAAGGAGCGGTGAAGCTTTCTTT.

This clonotype was counted at least ten times. V usage is TRBV11-2 and J usage is TRBJ1-1; 7 bases map to TRBD1. Germline trimming cut 5 bases from V and 7 bases from J; bases unmatched to any gene: 4. The CDR3 spans 12 residues. The V gene's germline CDR1 is SGHAT and CDR2 FQNNGV. The chain's CDR3 is CASSGDRYEAFF. The CDR3 DNA is TGTGCCAGCAGCGGGGACAGATATGAAGCTTTCTTT. Full variable domain (remainder filled in from reference TRBV11-2 and TRBJ1-1): EAGVAQSPRYKIIEKRQSVAFWCNPISGHATLYWYQQILGQGPKLLIQFQNNGVVDDSQLPKDRFSAERLKGVDSTLKIQPAKLEDSAVYLCASSGDRYEAFFGQGTRLTVV.